These 30 T cell receptor beta chains were all obtained from the same sample, sequenced in a study of response to subunit inactivated influenza vaccine (dated 2018 in TCRdb). Receptor libraries were prepared by RT-PCR. Sequencer: Illumina HiSeq 2500. TCRdb itself trimmed the public reads at Q25 with fastp, ran MiXCR and retained productive beta chains. Duplicate CDR3 protein sequences are folded into a single record with the most common DNA and genes. Counted in this sample were roughly 790,000 distinct CDR3 sequences; less than 25% of them appeared once. The ten largest make up roughly a tenth of the sample. The sample in question was PBMCs from blood, obtained more than 4 days after vaccination. The receptors were sampled from a man aged 45 to 65 who received an inactivated influenza vaccine. Donor details come from another sample of the same person, matched by shared clones.

The rearrangement links TRBV12-3 or TRBV12-4 to TRBJ1-1; D is unresolved. Trimming pared 6 bases from V and 8 bases from J, leaving 10 bases between. The CDR3 is made up of 11 amino acids. DNA for the CDR3: TGTGCCAGCAGAATGCGAGCCGAAGCTTTCTTT. As protein: CASRMRAEAFF.

The chain employs TRBV7-9 and TRBJ2-5, with D uncertain. Germline CDR1 and CDR2: SEHNR and FQNEAQ (reference sequence). This CDR3 comprises 13 residues. V lost 2 bases and J 4 bases, leaving 8 bases between the germline ends. Written as DNA, the CDR3 is TGTGCCAGCAGCTTACGGATTTCAGAGACCCAGTACTTC. This encodes CASSLRISETQYF.

This clonotype was seen a few times. V gene TRBV12-3 or TRBV12-4 combines with J gene TRBJ2-2; D not certain. The CDR3 is 13 residues long. V dropped 7 bases and J dropped 2 bases, with 8 bases sitting between them. The CDR3 protein is CASTRHNTGELFF. In nucleotides, the CDR3 is TGTGCCAGCACCCGACATAACACCGGGGAGCTGTTTTTT.

The genes are TRBV7-9 and TRBJ2-5, with D perhaps matching TRBD1 (5 bases). CDR3 size: 13 residues. Per germline, CDR1 SEHNR and CDR2 FQNEAQ (reference sequence). V lost 10 bases and J 1 base, leaving 13 bases between the germline ends. CDR3 region: CATGHVLQETQYF. The CDR3 DNA reads TGTGCCACAGGACACGTTCTCCAAGAGACCCAGTACTTC.

The chain links TRBV5-1 to TRBJ2-6; D uncertain. Germline loops: CDR1 SGHRS, CDR2 YFSETQ. V lost 2 bases and J lost 4, with 10 bases in between. The CDR3 is 15 residues long. This CDR3 reads CASSLPLTGANVLTF. The CDR3 DNA reads TGCGCCAGCAGCTTACCACTTACCGGGGCCAACGTCCTGACTTTC.

The table lists this clonotype with a few counts. The V call is TRBV6-1, the J call TRBJ2-7, with D perhaps assigned TRBD1 or TRBD2 (6 bases each). V dropped 6 bases and J dropped 7 bases, with 19 bases sitting between them. The CDR3 length is 14 residues. The germline CDR1 and CDR2 sequences are MNHNS and SASEGT. CDR3 loop: CASSPSYRAGEQYF. CDR3 sequence (DNA): TGTGCCAGCAGCCCATCCTACAGGGCGGGGGAGCAGTACTTC.

This chain links TRBV3-1 with TRBJ1-1; no reliable D call. Germline CDR1 and CDR2: LGHDT and YNNKEL (reference sequence). V lost 0 bases and J lost 2, with 10 bases in between. The CDR3 sequence is 15 residues long. The CDR3 protein is CASSQDSGVNTEAFF. In DNA, the CDR3 is TGTGCCAGCAGCCAAGACTCCGGGGTCAACACTGAAGCTTTCTTT.

CDR3 sequence: CAIRGTANTGELFF. The CDR3 DNA sequence: TGTGCCATACGCGGGACAGCGAACACCGGGGAGCTGTTTTTT. The chain combines TRBV10-3 with TRBJ2-2; tentatively, D is TRBD1 (7 bases). The V end was cut by 9 bases, the J end by 0 bases, with 11 bases between. Germline lookup yields CDR1 ENHRY and CDR2 SYGVKD. The CDR3 has 14 amino acids.

J is TRBJ2-2 and V is TRBV7-2; 9 bases map to TRBD1. V gave up 8 bases and J gave up 6 bases; unmatched junction bases: 10. CDR1 is SGHTA and CDR2 is FQGNSA in the germline V gene. The CDR3 has 15 amino acids. This CDR3 is CASPRTGDLPGELFF. In nucleotides, the CDR3 is TGTGCCAGCCCAAGGACAGGGGATCTTCCCGGGGAGCTGTTTTTT. Full variable domain (rest looked up from reference TRBV7-2 and TRBJ2-2): GAGVSQSPSNKVTEKGKDVELRCDPISGHTALYWYRQSLGQGLEFLIYFQGNSAPDKSGLPSDRFSAERTGGSVSTLTIQRTQQEDSAVYLCASPRTGDLPGELFFGEGSRLTVL.

The CDR3 nucleotides are TGTGCCAGCAGCGAAAGCGGGATCGGTTACGAGCAGTACTTC. This translates into CASSESGIGYEQYF. This rearrangement joins TRBV9 to TRBJ2-7, with 7 bases fitting TRBD2. CDR1 is SGDLS, CDR2 YYNGEE, per germline. Germline trimming cut 3 bases from V and 4 bases from J; bases unmatched to any gene: 7. The CDR3 extends over 14 amino acids. The full variable domain, in which reference TRBV9 and TRBJ2-7 provide the parts outside the CDR3, is DSGVTQTPKHLITATGQRVTLRCSPRSGDLSVYWYQQSLDQGLQFLIQYYNGEERAKGNILERFSAQQFPDLHSELNLSSLELGDSALYFCASSESGIGYEQYFGPGTRLTVT.

There are a few counts of this clonotype. This rearrangement joins TRBV5-1 to TRBJ1-1; no clear D gene. The V end lost 1 base, the J end lost 5 bases, and 12 bases lay between the germline ends. The germline V gene has CDR1 SGHRS and CDR2 YFSETQ. The CDR3 loop spans 14 amino acids. The CDR3 reads CASSLSKDRTEAFF. Here the CDR3 DNA reads TGCGCCAGCAGCTTGAGCAAGGATAGGACTGAAGCTTTCTTT.

Only a few counts were recorded for this clonotype. The chain uses TRBV10-3 and TRBJ2-4; possible D gene TRBD2, 6 bases. Per germline, CDR1 ENHRY and CDR2 SYGVKD. CDR3 size: 12 residues. Trimming pared 10 bases from V and 0 bases from J, leaving 7 bases between. CDR3 coding DNA: TGTGCCACCGGGGGAGCCAAAAACATTCAGTACTTC. Translating it yields CATGGAKNIQYF.

The chain has TRBV5-1 and TRBJ2-7; the match to TRBD2 covers 12 bases. V lost 4 bases and J lost 5; bases outside the gene matches: 19. The CDR3 is 19 amino acids. Per the germline V gene, CDR1 is SGHRS and CDR2 is YFSETQ. The CDR3 protein is CASSLKGDRLAGVGHEQYF. CDR3 nucleotides: TGCGCCAGCAGCCTAAAAGGGGACAGACTAGCGGGAGTGGGCCACGAGCAGTACTTC.

This clonotype was picked up many times. The CDR3 protein is CASSFASTDTQYF. The CDR3 nucleotides are TGTGCCAGCAGTTTTGCCAGCACAGATACGCAGTATTTT. The chain links TRBV27 to TRBJ2-3; D not certain. The CDR3 runs 13 residues. Trimming stripped 3 bases from V and 0 bases from J, with 4 bases between. Germline CDR1 MNHEY, CDR2 SMNVEV (reference sequence).

Only a few counts were recorded for this clonotype. V and J are TRBV12-3 or TRBV12-4 and TRBJ2-7; TRBD1 matches at 8 bases. This CDR3 has 15 residues. The ends lost 6 bases at V and 1 base at J; junction bases unmatched: 8. This CDR3 reads CASRYTGTGSYEQYF. Written as DNA, the CDR3 is TGTGCCAGCAGGTACACCGGGACAGGATCCTACGAGCAGTACTTC.

The V call is TRBV6-5, the J call TRBJ2-2; 10 nucleotides agree with TRBD2. In germline, CDR1 is MNHEY, CDR2 SVGAGI. The CDR3 consists of 16 residues. V dropped 4 bases and J dropped 4; count of bases not matched to a gene: 6. DNA for the CDR3: TGTGCCAGCAGTTCAGCGGGACTAGCGATCACCGGGGAGCTGTTTTTT. Its translation: CASSSAGLAITGELFF.

The V call is TRBV20-1, the J call TRBJ2-4, with 8 bases lining up with TRBD2. The CDR3 contains 13 residues. J lost 14 bases, V lost 3 bases, and 12 bases had no gene match. Germline CDR1 and CDR2: DFQATT and SNEGSKA (reference sequence). Here the CDR3 DNA reads TGCAGTGCTAGCGGGGCTAGCGGGTCTGTAGAGTACTTC. It specifies CSASGASGSVEYF.

The V and J genes are TRBV11-2 and TRBJ1-2, with unresolved D. The CDR3 has 15 residues. Trimming removed 8 bases at V and 4 bases at J, with 20 bases between. CDR1 and CDR2 (germline): SGHAT, FQNNGV. The CDR3 nucleotides read TGTGCCAGCGCCGTCAGCCCGCATTCTATCTATGGCTACACCTTC. This gives the protein CASAVSPHSIYGYTF.

This clonotype has just a few counts. This chain joins TRBV5-6 and TRBJ2-1, with D maybe TRBD1 (5 bases). The CDR3 consists of 11 residues. CDR1 and CDR2 from the germline V gene are SGHDT and YYEEEE. V lost 4 bases to trimming and J lost 15 bases, with 14 bases between them. The CDR3 sequence is CASSRIGERFF. The DNA for the CDR3 is TGTGCCAGCAGCCGTATAGGGGAAAGGTTCTTC.

This chain links TRBV6-2 or TRBV6-3 with TRBJ2-7; 9 nucleotides line up with TRBD1. Germline CDR1 reads MNHEY; CDR2 reads SVGEGT. J lost 8 bases, V lost 5 bases, and 13 bases had no gene match. The CDR3 runs 15 residues. The CDR3 here is CASSQPGQGLKKQYF. The CDR3 DNA reads TGTGCCAGCAGTCAACCGGGACAGGGTCTAAAAAAGCAGTACTTC.

This clonotype was seen more than once but under ten times. The chain is built from TRBV12-3 or TRBV12-4 and TRBJ2-2; the D gene is possibly TRBD1 (5 bases). CDR3 length equals 12 residues. CDR3 in amino acids: CGTQGASGELFF. The CDR3 nucleotides read TGTGGCACGCAAGGGGCCTCCGGGGAGCTGTTTTTT.

This clonotype was seen only once. The chain recombines TRBV10-3 with TRBJ2-7; D might be TRBD1 or TRBD2, each matching 5 bases. CDR3 size: 16 residues. V lost 3 bases, J lost 2 bases, and 17 bases lay in between. Germline V CDR1 and CDR2: ENHRY, SYGVKD. CDR3 bases: TGTGCCATCAGTGACTCCGGGACGACTTTCACCTACGAGCAGTACTTC. Translating gives CAISDSGTTFTYEQYF.

This clonotype has ten or more counts. The chain links TRBV13 to TRBJ2-1; D possibly corresponds to TRBD1 (5 bases). The germline V gene has CDR1 PRHDT and CDR2 FYEKMQ (reference sequence). V gave up 5 bases and J gave up 3 bases, with 17 bases separating them. The CDR3 loop spans 16 amino acids. The CDR3 nucleotides read TGTGCCAGCAGCGTGACCTGGACACCCATCTACAATGAGCAGTTCTTC. Encoded protein: CASSVTWTPIYNEQFF. The whole variable domain, remainder taken from reference TRBV13 and TRBJ2-1, is AAGVIQSPRHLIKEKRETATLKCYPIPRHDTVYWYQQGPGQDPQFLISFYEKMQSDKGSIPDRFSAQQFSDYHSELNMSSLELGDSALYFCASSVTWTPIYNEQFFGPGTRLTVL.

This clonotype was counted a few times. The gene calls are TRBV5-1 and TRBJ2-7; TRBD1 aligns across 11 bases. V trimming: 0 bases; J trimming: 5 bases; junction bases outside the gene matches: 4. CDR3 length: 15 residues. Germline V CDR1 and CDR2: SGHRS, YFSETQ. The CDR3 DNA reads as TGCGCCAGCAGCTTGGCCCGGGACAGGGGGAACGAGCAGTACTTC. Its translation: CASSLARDRGNEQYF.

The chain combines TRBV7-2 with TRBJ2-7; TRBD1 or TRBD2 may be the D gene (5 bases each). The CDR3 runs to 16 residues. Germline assignment: CDR1 SGHTA and CDR2 FQGNSA. V was clipped by 0 bases and J by 3 bases, with 15 bases between them. CDR3 sequence reads: CASSLAGQRVDYEQYF. The CDR3 DNA reads as TGTGCCAGCAGCTTAGCGGGGCAGAGGGTTGACTACGAGCAGTACTTC. The full variable domain, rest sourced from reference TRBV7-2 and TRBJ2-7, is GAGVSQSPSNKVTEKGKDVELRCDPISGHTALYWYRQSLGQGLEFLIYFQGNSAPDKSGLPSDRFSAERTGGSVSTLTIQRTQQEDSAVYLCASSLAGQRVDYEQYFGPGTRLTVT.

This clonotype showed up just a few times. The CDR3 DNA reads TGCGCCAGCAGTGAGCCGGGACAGACGACTCCGAACACTGAAGCTTTCTTT. Encoded protein: CASSEPGQTTPNTEAFF. The chain has TRBV10-1 and TRBJ1-1, with 7 nucleotides matching TRBD1. V shed 2 bases and J 1 base; nucleotides not matched to a gene: 10. The CDR3 consists of 17 residues. Germline CDR1 WNHNN, CDR2 SYGVQD (reference sequence).

The rearrangement joins TRBV20-1 to TRBJ1-1; 8 bases match TRBD1. There are 14 residues in the CDR3. V was clipped by 6 bases and J by 1 base; unmatched bases: 7. Germline CDR1 reads DFQATT; CDR2 reads SNEGSKA (reference sequence). The CDR3 DNA sequence: TGCAGTGCCGCCGACAGGGGAAGGAACACTGAAGCTTTCTTT. It specifies CSAADRGRNTEAFF.

The chain uses TRBV10-2 and TRBJ2-7; D not resolved. V lost 3 bases, J lost 1 base, and 10 bases lay in between. This CDR3 contains 14 residues. In germline, CDR1 is WSHSY, CDR2 SAAADI. CDR3 in DNA: TGCGCCAGCAGTGACGACGGTATTTCCTACGAGCAGTACTTC. Protein sequence: CASSDDGISYEQYF.

The chain employs TRBV7-9 and TRBJ1-2, with D possibly matching TRBD1 (5 bases). This CDR3 comprises 13 residues. Trimming cost V 8 bases and J 4 bases, with 14 bases left between them. Germline lookup yields CDR1 SEHNR and CDR2 FQNEAQ (reference sequence). As DNA, the CDR3 is TGTGCCAGCGAACGTCAGGGTAGCTATGGCTACACCTTC. Translation: CASERQGSYGYTF.

The chain joins TRBV5-1 to TRBJ2-5, with D possibly matching TRBD2 (5 bases). V lost 4 bases and J lost 7, with 14 bases in between. CDR1 is SGHRS and CDR2 is YFSETQ in the germline V gene. CDR3 size: 13 residues. CDR3 sequence reads: CASSPREMGTQYF. In DNA, the CDR3 is TGCGCCAGCAGCCCCCGGGAAATGGGGACCCAGTACTTC.